This TCR beta chain was retrieved from a study of T-cell reconstitution after alpha-beta-depleted transplantation in children. This clonotype has just a few counts. The antigen is unknown. Study-wide results and limits: A year had passed since transplant, and T-cell counts and diversity by then came mostly from newly produced T cells. It was reported that alpha-beta T cells came from several hundred expanded graft clones (about two months after transplant). Surviving recipient T cells and intrathymic progenitors accounted for some patients' high TCRbeta diversity at day 60.

The authors prepared the TCRbeta library with unique molecular identifiers. TCRdb ran MiXCR on the PCR reads and lists one entry per CDR3 protein. The data show fewer than 550,000 distinct CDR3 sequences, 11% seen once. Source: PBMCs, mostly from graft donor cells, taken 180 days after TCRalphabeta/CD19-depleted stem cell transplant. The sequence came from a female patient aged 2 to 10 who had a stem cell transplant for aplastic anemia, so the T cells may come from the graft donor.

The CDR3 DNA is TGTGCCAGCAGCTTAATCCTGACTAGAACGGGCTACGAGCAGTACGTC. Translated, it gives CASSLILTRTGYEQYV. This chain links TRBV7-8 with TRBJ2-7, with D perhaps matching TRBD2 (6 bases). There are 16 residues in the CDR3. Trimming removed 2 bases at V and 3 bases at J, with 17 bases between. Per germline, CDR1 SGHVS and CDR2 FQNEAQ.